A single T cell receptor (beta chain) is shown here with its context. The CDR3 contains 15 residues. Trimming removed 8 bases from V and 4 bases from J; junction bases left unmatched: 6. Per the germline V gene, CDR1 is MNHNY and CDR2 is SVGAGI (reference sequence). This entry belongs to a study of T cell changes during pregnancy in multiple sclerosis. Sequencing used immunoSEQ multiplex PCR; TCRdb keeps in-frame clones, though not all of them. The sample yields some 120,000 clones, roughly 95% seen once. The sequenced sample was peripheral blood, obtained after pregnancy. This clonotype was sampled from a female donor with multiple sclerosis, enrolled in a pregnancy study. This chain links TRBV6-6 with TRBJ2-1; 12 bases align to TRBD2. The CDR3 sequence: CASLTSGSQYNEQFF. CDR3 nucleotides: TGTGCCAGCTTGACTAGCGGGAGCCAATACAATGAGCAGTTCTTC.